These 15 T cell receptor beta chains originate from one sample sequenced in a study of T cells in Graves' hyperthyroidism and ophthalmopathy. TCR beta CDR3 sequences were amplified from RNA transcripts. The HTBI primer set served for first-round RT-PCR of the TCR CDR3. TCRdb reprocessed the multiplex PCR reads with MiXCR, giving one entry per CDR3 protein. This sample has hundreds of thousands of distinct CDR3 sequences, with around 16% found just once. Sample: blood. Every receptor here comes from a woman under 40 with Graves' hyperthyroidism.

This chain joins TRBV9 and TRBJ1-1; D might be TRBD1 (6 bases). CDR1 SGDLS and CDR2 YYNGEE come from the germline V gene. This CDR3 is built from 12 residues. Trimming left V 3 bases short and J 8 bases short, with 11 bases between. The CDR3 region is CASSASGDEAFF. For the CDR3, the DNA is TGTGCCAGCAGCGCCTCAGGGGACGAAGCTTTCTTT. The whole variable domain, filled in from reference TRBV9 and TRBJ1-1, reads DSGVTQTPKHLITATGQRVTLRCSPRSGDLSVYWYQQSLDQGLQFLIQYYNGEERAKGNILERFSAQQFPDLHSELNLSSLELGDSALYFCASSASGDEAFFGQGTRLTVV.

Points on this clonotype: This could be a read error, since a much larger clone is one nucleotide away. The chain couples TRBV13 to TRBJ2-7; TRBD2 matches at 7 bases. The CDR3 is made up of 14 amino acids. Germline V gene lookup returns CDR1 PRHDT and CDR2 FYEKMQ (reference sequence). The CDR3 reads CVSSPLADTYEQYF. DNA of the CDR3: TGTGTCAGCAGCCCGCTAGCGGATACCTACGAGCAGTACTTC.

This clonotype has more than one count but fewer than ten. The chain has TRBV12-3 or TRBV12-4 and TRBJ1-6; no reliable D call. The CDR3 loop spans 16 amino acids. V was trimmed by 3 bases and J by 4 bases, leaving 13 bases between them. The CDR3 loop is CASSFAGWSYNSPLHF. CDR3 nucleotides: TGTGCCAGCAGTTTCGCGGGGTGGAGTTATAATTCACCCCTCCACTTT.

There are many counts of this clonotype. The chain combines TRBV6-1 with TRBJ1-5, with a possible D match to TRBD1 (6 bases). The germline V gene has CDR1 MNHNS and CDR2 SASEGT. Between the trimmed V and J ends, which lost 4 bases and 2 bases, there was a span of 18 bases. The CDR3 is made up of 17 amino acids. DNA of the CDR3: TGTGCCAGCAGTGTGTGGGTGGGGGACACCCGCAATCAGCCCCAGCATTTT. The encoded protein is CASSVWVGDTRNQPQHF.

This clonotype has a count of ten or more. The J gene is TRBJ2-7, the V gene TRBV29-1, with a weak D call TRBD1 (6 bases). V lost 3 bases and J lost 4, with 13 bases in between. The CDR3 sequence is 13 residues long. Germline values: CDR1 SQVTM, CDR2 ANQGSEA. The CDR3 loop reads CSVEADRNYEQYF. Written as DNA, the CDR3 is TGCAGCGTTGAGGCGGACAGAAATTACGAGCAGTACTTC.

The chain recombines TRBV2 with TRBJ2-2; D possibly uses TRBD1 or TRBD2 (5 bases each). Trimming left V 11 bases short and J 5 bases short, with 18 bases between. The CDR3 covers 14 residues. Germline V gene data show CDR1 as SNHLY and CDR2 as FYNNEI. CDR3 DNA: TGTGCCTTAGAGGGGAGATCCGGGACCGGGGAGCTGTTTTTT. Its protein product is CALEGRSGTGELFF.

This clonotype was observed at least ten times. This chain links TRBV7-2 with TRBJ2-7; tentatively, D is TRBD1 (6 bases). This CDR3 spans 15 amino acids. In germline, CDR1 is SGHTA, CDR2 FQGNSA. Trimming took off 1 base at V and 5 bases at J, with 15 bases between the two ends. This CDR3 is CASSLGADRYHEQYF. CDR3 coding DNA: TGTGCCAGCAGCTTAGGCGCGGACAGATACCACGAGCAGTACTTC.

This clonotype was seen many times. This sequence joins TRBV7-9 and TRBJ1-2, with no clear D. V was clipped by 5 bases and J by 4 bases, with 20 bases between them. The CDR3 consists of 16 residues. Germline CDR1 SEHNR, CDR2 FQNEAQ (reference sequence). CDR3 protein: CASSVQGGYGAYGYTF. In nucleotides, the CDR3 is TGTGCCAGCAGCGTGCAAGGAGGGTATGGAGCCTATGGCTACACCTTC. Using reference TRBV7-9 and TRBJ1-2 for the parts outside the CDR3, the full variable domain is DTGVSQNPRHKITKRGQNVTFRCDPISEHNRLYWYRQTLGQGPEFLTYFQNEAQLEKSRLLSDRFSAERPKGSFSTLEIQRTEQGDSAMYLCASSVQGGYGAYGYTFGSGTRLTVV.

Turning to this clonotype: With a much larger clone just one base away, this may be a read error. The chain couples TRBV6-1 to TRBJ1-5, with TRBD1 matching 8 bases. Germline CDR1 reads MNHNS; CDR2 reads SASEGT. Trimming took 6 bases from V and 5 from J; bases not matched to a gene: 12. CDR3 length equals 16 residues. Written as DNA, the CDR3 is TGTGCCAGCAGCCAACTCTACAGGGGGGGGCATCAGCCCCAGCATTTT. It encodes CASSQLYRGGHQPQHF.

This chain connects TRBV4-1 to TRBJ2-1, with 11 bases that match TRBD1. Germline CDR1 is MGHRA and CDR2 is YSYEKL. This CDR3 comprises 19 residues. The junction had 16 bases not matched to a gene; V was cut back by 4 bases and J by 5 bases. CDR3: CASSLPRGQGGVRDNEQFF. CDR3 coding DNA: TGCGCCAGCAGCCTCCCCCGGGGACAGGGGGGTGTCAGGGACAATGAGCAGTTCTTC.

CDR3 region: CATSDIAGREQFF. The CDR3 DNA reads as TGTGCCACCAGTGATATCGCGGGAAGGGAGCAGTTCTTC. The chain recombines TRBV24-1 with TRBJ2-1; weak D call: TRBD2 (6 bases). Germline lookup yields CDR1 KGHDR and CDR2 SFDVKD. This CDR3 spans 13 amino acids. Trimming took 3 bases from V and 10 from J, leaving 12 bases between them.

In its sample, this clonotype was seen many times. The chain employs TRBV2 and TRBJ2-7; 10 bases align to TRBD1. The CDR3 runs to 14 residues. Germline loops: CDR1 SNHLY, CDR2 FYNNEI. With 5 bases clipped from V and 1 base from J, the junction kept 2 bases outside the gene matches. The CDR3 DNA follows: TGTGCCAGCAGTTCGGACAGGGGGTCCTACGAGCAGTACTTC. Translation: CASSSDRGSYEQYF.

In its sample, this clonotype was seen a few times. CDR3 bases: TGTGCCTGGAGTGGGGGGATCTACTCTGGAAACACCATATATTTT. Amino acids: CAWSGGIYSGNTIYF. The chain is built from TRBV30 and TRBJ1-3; D might be TRBD1 (5 bases). The V end lost 1 base, the J end lost 0 bases, and 10 bases lay between the germline ends. Per germline, CDR1 GTSNPN and CDR2 SVGIG (reference sequence). The CDR3 length is 15 residues.

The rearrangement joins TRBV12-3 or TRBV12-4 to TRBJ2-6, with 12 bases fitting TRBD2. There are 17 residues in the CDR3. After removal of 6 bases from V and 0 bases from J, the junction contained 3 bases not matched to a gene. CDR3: CASSGLAGNSGANVLTF. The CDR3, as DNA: TGTGCCAGCAGCGGACTAGCGGGGAACTCTGGGGCCAACGTCCTGACTTTC.

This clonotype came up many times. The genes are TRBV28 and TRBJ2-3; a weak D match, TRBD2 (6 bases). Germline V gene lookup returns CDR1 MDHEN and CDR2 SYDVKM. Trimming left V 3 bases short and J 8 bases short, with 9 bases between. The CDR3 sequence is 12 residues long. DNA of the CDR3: TGTGCCAGCAGTTTGACCGGGGGTACGCAGTATTTT. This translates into CASSLTGGTQYF.